A single sample gave rise to the 32 T cell receptor beta chains below, sequenced in a study of blood T cell repertoires in COVID-19. Only in-frame clones appear in the TCRdb table, and some are missing; sequencing was by immunoSEQ multiplex PCR. The sample has 120,000 or so clones, 83% seen once. Source material: peripheral blood. These receptors were obtained from a man at least 80 years old with active or convalescent COVID-19.

This clone was counted only a few times. The rearrangement links TRBV5-5 to TRBJ2-7, with TRBD1 identical over 7 bases. Germline V lookup: CDR1 SGHKS, CDR2 YYEKEE (reference sequence). Trimming at V came to 4 bases and at J to 3 bases, leaving 10 bases not matched to a gene. The CDR3 extends over 15 amino acids. CDR3 sequence (DNA): TGTGCCAGCAGCGCCTCTTTGACAGGGATCTACGAGCAGTACTTC. Residues: CASSASLTGIYEQYF.

The rearrangement joins TRBV6-5 to TRBJ1-1, with 8 bases lining up with TRBD1. The CDR3 spans 14 residues. Germline V lookup: CDR1 MNHEY, CDR2 SVGAGI. The ends lost 5 bases at V and 6 bases at J; junction bases unmatched: 8. The CDR3 spells CASSQDREGAEAFF. CDR3 nucleotides: TGTGCCAGCAGTCAGGACAGGGAGGGCGCTGAAGCTTTCTTT.

This clone appeared a single time. The chain carries TRBV27 and TRBJ1-4; D possibly corresponds to TRBD1 (6 bases). The CDR3 totals 16 residues. V was pared by 6 bases and J by 1 base, with 15 bases between. Germline loops: CDR1 MNHEY, CDR2 SMNVEV (reference sequence). The CDR3 here is CASSIGQPKTNEKLFF. The CDR3 nucleotides read TGTGCCAGCAGCATTGGACAGCCAAAAACTAATGAAAAACTGTTTTTT.

The J gene is TRBJ1-2, the V gene TRBV6-5; possible D gene TRBD1, 6 bases. CDR3 length: 14 amino acids. Trimming left V 4 bases short and J 3 bases short, with 12 bases between. Germline CDR1 MNHEY, CDR2 SVGAGI. This chain's CDR3 is CASSSGQSYYGYTF. The CDR3 nucleotides are TGTGCCAGCAGTTCTGGACAGTCCTACTATGGCTACACCTTC.

The rearrangement joins TRBV7-2 to TRBJ1-6; D remains ambiguous. Germline V gene sequence: CDR1 SGHTA, CDR2 FQGNSA. The CDR3 length is 16 residues. V was cut by 5 bases and J by 6 bases, with 17 bases left in between. CDR3 coding DNA: TGTGCCAGCAGCGGCCCGCAGACTCCTGCTAATTCACCCCTCCACTTT. Amino acid sequence: CASSGPQTPANSPLHF.

The chain has TRBV4-3 and TRBJ2-3; TRBD2 matches 15 bases. The CDR3 loop spans 21 amino acids. Germline V gene data show CDR1 as LGHNA and CDR2 as YSLEER. V lost 0 bases to trimming and J lost 2 bases; unmatched junction nucleotides: 12. In DNA form, the CDR3 reads TGCGCCAGCAGCCAAGAGACCGGGTGGGGACTAGCGGGGGGAACCACAGATACGCAGTATTTT. Its translation is CASSQETGWGLAGGTTDTQYF.

CDR3 DNA: TGTGCCACCAGTGATTACGCGGATGAAAAACTGTTTTTT. Residues: CATSDYADEKLFF. This chain uses TRBV24-1 with TRBJ1-4; unclear D gene. V dropped 2 bases and J dropped 6 bases, with 6 bases sitting between them. Germline CDR1 reads KGHDR; CDR2 reads SFDVKD. This CDR3 contains 13 residues.

The table lists this clone with many counts. The chain uses TRBV11-1 and TRBJ1-1; D may be TRBD1 (5 bases). Germline CDR1 is SGHAT and CDR2 is FQDESV (reference sequence). The CDR3 length is 13 residues. The V and J ends lost 8 bases and 5 bases respectively, with 15 bases between them. CDR3 sequence reads: CASGEEGWTEAFF. CDR3 nucleotide sequence: TGTGCCAGCGGAGAGGAGGGGTGGACTGAAGCTTTCTTT.

The J gene is TRBJ1-1, the V gene TRBV5-1; D is ambiguous. V was cut by 1 base and J by 6 bases, with 13 bases left in between. Germline CDR1 reads SGHRS; CDR2 reads YFSETQ. This CDR3 region has 14 residues. The CDR3 spells CASSLTLGRPEAFF. The CDR3 bases are TGCGCCAGCAGCTTGACCCTAGGAAGACCTGAAGCTTTCTTT.

V and J are TRBV7-2 and TRBJ2-3; no reliable D call. V lost 1 base and J 3 bases, leaving 8 bases between the germline ends. Germline-derived CDR1 and CDR2 are SGHTA and FQGNSA. This CDR3 contains 14 residues. CDR3 sequence: CASSLVFFTDTQYF. CDR3 DNA: TGTGCCAGCAGCTTAGTATTTTTTACAGATACGCAGTATTTT.

The chain has TRBV7-8 and TRBJ2-7, with TRBD1 matching over 7 bases. The germline CDR1 and CDR2 sequences are SGHVS and FQNEAQ. V lost 5 bases to trimming and J lost 4 bases; unmatched junction nucleotides: 5. The CDR3 has 13 residues. In DNA, the CDR3 is TGTGCCAGCAGCCTAGACAGGGTGTACGAGCAGTACTTC. Translating gives CASSLDRVYEQYF.

Points on this clone: A junction boundary mismatches the germline segment, possibly from a read error. The rearrangement links TRBV18 to TRBJ2-7, with TRBD1 identical over 8 bases. The germline V gene has CDR1 KGHSH and CDR2 LQKENI. This CDR3 has 11 amino acids. Written as DNA, the CDR3 is TGTGCCAGCTCACCCGGACAGGGCAAAGACTTC. Translated: CASSPGQGKDF.

V usage is TRBV6-5 and J usage is TRBJ1-5; no reliable D call. Trimming removed 9 bases from V and 5 bases from J, with 17 bases in between. The CDR3 is 14 amino acids. Germline V gene lookup returns CDR1 MNHEY and CDR2 SVGAGI. CDR3 protein: CASGPLLVDQPQHF. The CDR3 DNA is TGTGCCAGTGGCCCCCTTCTCGTCGATCAGCCCCAGCATTTT.

The chain combines TRBV7-2 with TRBJ1-5; 8 bases are shared with TRBD1. Per germline, CDR1 SGHTA and CDR2 FQGNSA. V shed 4 bases, J shed 2 bases, and the junction held 7 bases outside the gene matches. The CDR3 covers 16 residues. CDR3 in amino acids: CASSSSGGYGNQPQHF. CDR3 DNA sequence: TGTGCCAGCAGCTCCTCAGGGGGCTATGGCAATCAGCCCCAGCATTTT. Drawing the rest from reference TRBV7-2 and TRBJ1-5, the complete variable domain is GAGVSQSPSNKVTEKGKDVELRCDPISGHTALYWYRQSLGQGLEFLIYFQGNSAPDKSGLPSDRFSAERTGGSVSTLTIQRTQQEDSAVYLCASSSSGGYGNQPQHFGDGTRLSIL.

This clone has a handful of counts. The rearrangement joins TRBV6-1 to TRBJ1-5; D may be TRBD1 (5 bases). The CDR3 is made up of 14 amino acids. The V gene lost 3 bases and the J gene lost 3 bases, with 9 bases spanning the gap. Germline lookup yields CDR1 MNHNS and CDR2 SASEGT. CDR3 bases: TGTGCCAGCAGTGAGGGGCAGGCCAATCAGCCCCAGCATTTT. It specifies CASSEGQANQPQHF.

The chain has TRBV9 and TRBJ2-3, with TRBD2 matching 7 bases. The CDR3 has 14 residues. V lost 6 bases, J lost 1 base, and 5 bases stayed unmatched. The germline gives CDR1 SGDLS, CDR2 YYNGEE. CDR3 nucleotides: TGTGCCAGCAACCTAGCGGTAGGCACAGATACGCAGTATTTT. Amino acid sequence: CASNLAVGTDTQYF.

V and J are TRBV29-1 and TRBJ2-6; no firm D call. CDR3 length: 13 residues. The V and J ends lost 4 bases and 0 bases respectively, with 4 bases between them. CDR1 and CDR2 (germline): SQVTM, ANQGSEA. CDR3 DNA sequence: TGCAGCGTTGTGAGCTCTGGGGCCAACGTCCTGACTTTC. Translated: CSVVSSGANVLTF. The whole variable domain, filled in from reference TRBV29-1 and TRBJ2-6, reads SAVISQKPSRDICQRGTSLTIQCQVDSQVTMMFWYRQQPGQSLTLIATANQGSEATYESGFVIDKFPISRPNLTFSTLTVSNMSPEDSSIYLCSVVSSGANVLTFGAGSRLTVL.

The V and J genes are TRBV4-1 and TRBJ2-3; D may be TRBD2 (5 bases). The CDR3 is 17 amino acids. CDR1 and CDR2 (germline): MGHRA, YSYEKL. With 1 base removed from V and 1 base from J, the gap between germline ends came to 15 bases. Written as DNA, the CDR3 is TGCGCCAGCAGCCAAGGAGGGCCGCAGGAACGCACAGATACGCAGTATTTT. It encodes CASSQGGPQERTDTQYF.

Points on this clone: Other DNA sequences in the sample encode the same CDR3. This chain links TRBV4-1 with TRBJ2-5; tentative D call: TRBD2 (7 bases). The CDR3 consists of 14 residues. Germline V gene data show CDR1 as MGHRA and CDR2 as YSYEKL. V was pared by 0 bases and J by 5 bases, with 10 bases between. DNA of the CDR3: TGCGCCAGCAGCCAAGACAGGGGAGGGGAGACCCAGTACTTC. This translates into CASSQDRGGETQYF.

J is TRBJ2-2 and V is TRBV10-3, with 7 bases lining up with TRBD2. The CDR3 extends over 15 amino acids. Trimming at V came to 5 bases and at J to 4 bases, leaving 7 bases not matched to a gene. Germline V gene sequence: CDR1 ENHRY, CDR2 SYGVKD. In nucleotides, the CDR3 is TGTGCCATCAGTTTTGGGGGGGAAGCCACCGGGGAGCTGTTTTTT. This encodes CAISFGGEATGELFF.

This rearrangement joins TRBV19 to TRBJ1-1, with 7 bases aligning to TRBD1. Trimming took 7 bases from V and 6 from J; bases not matched to a gene: 8. There are 13 residues in the CDR3. The V gene's germline CDR1 is LNHDA and CDR2 SQIVND (reference sequence). CDR3 in DNA: TGTGCCAGTAACCCGATGACAGGGCCTGAAGCTTTCTTT. Protein: CASNPMTGPEAFF.

This sequence joins TRBV5-1 and TRBJ1-2; D is uncertain. Germline V gene sequence: CDR1 SGHRS, CDR2 YFSETQ. The CDR3 extends over 13 amino acids. V dropped 0 bases and J dropped 6 bases, with 9 bases sitting between them. Written as DNA, the CDR3 is TGCGCCAGCAGCTTGGTACTGGAGGATGGCTACACCTTC. Translated, it gives CASSLVLEDGYTF. Full variable domain (outside the CDR3, taken from reference TRBV5-1 and TRBJ1-2): KAGVTQTPRYLIKTRGQQVTLSCSPISGHRSVSWYQQTPGQGLQFLFEYFSETQRNKGNFPGRFSGRQFSNSRSEMNVSTLELGDSALYLCASSLVLEDGYTFGSGTRLTVV.

V gene TRBV27 combines with J gene TRBJ2-7; tentatively, D is TRBD1 (6 bases). Looked up from germline, CDR1 is MNHEY and CDR2 is SMNVEV (reference sequence). V shed 2 bases and J shed 3 bases, with 11 bases lying between them. The CDR3 contains 14 residues. The chain's CDR3 is CASSLLGAGYEQYF. In DNA, the CDR3 is TGTGCCAGCAGTTTACTGGGGGCTGGCTACGAGCAGTACTTC.

V and J are TRBV4-2 and TRBJ2-1; D may be TRBD2 (6 bases). The CDR3 has 15 amino acids. From germline, CDR1 is LGHNA and CDR2 YNFKEQ. The V gene lost 2 bases and the J gene lost 9 bases, with 17 bases spanning the gap. CDR3 nucleotides: TGTGCCAGCAGCCAATTATCTAGCGATGGGGGTGAGCAGTTCTTC. Translation gives CASSQLSSDGGEQFF.

By proportion, this clone is medium-sized. The chain carries TRBV27 and TRBJ2-5; D might be TRBD2 (6 bases). Trimming took 6 bases from V and 1 from J, leaving 12 bases between them. This CDR3 region has 14 residues. Germline CDR1 reads MNHEY; CDR2 reads SMNVEV (reference sequence). CDR3 bases: TGTGCCAGCAGCCTGGGGGGTGCCCAAGAGACCCAGTACTTC. It encodes CASSLGGAQETQYF.

The chain carries TRBV5-1 and TRBJ1-5; D unclear. The CDR3 contains 14 residues. The germline V and J ends were trimmed by 0 bases and 2 bases, with 6 bases remaining between them. Germline loops: CDR1 SGHRS, CDR2 YFSETQ. CDR3 bases: TGCGCCAGCAGCTTGGACAGTGGCAATCAGCCCCAGCATTTT. Amino acids: CASSLDSGNQPQHF. The full variable domain, its missing parts supplied by reference TRBV5-1 and TRBJ1-5, is KAGVTQTPRYLIKTRGQQVTLSCSPISGHRSVSWYQQTPGQGLQFLFEYFSETQRNKGNFPGRFSGRQFSNSRSEMNVSTLELGDSALYLCASSLDSGNQPQHFGDGTRLSIL.

The V gene is TRBV4-3, the J gene TRBJ1-2; 9 bases agree with TRBD1. The V and J ends lost 5 bases and 8 bases, in that order; junction bases with no gene match: 9. The CDR3 is 14 amino acids. Germline V gene lookup returns CDR1 LGHNA and CDR2 YSLEER. DNA for the CDR3: TGCGCCAGCAGCGCGGGACAGGGAGTGAAGGGCTACACCTTC. It codes for CASSAGQGVKGYTF.

The genes are TRBV28 and TRBJ2-5; 7 bases agree with TRBD1. Germline lookup yields CDR1 MDHEN and CDR2 SYDVKM. This CDR3 spans 14 amino acids. The J segment lost 2 bases and the V segment lost 7 bases, leaving 7 bases of the junction unmatched. The CDR3 protein is CASTPQGPQETQYF. CDR3 bases: TGTGCCAGCACCCCACAGGGGCCTCAAGAGACCCAGTACTTC. The full variable domain, its missing parts supplied by reference TRBV28 and TRBJ2-5, is DVKVTQSSRYLVKRTGEKVFLECVQDMDHENMFWYRQDPGLGLRLIYFSYDVKMKEKGDIPEGYSVSREKKERFSLILESASTNQTSMYLCASTPQGPQETQYFGPGTRLLVL.

The V call is TRBV5-4, the J call TRBJ1-4, with TRBD1 matching 9 bases. The germline V gene has CDR1 SGHNT and CDR2 YYREEE (reference sequence). After removal of 4 bases from V and 0 bases from J, the junction contained 4 bases not matched to a gene. The CDR3 totals 16 residues. The CDR3 nucleotides are TGTGCCAGCAGCCAAGGACAGGGGACAACTAATGAAAAACTGTTTTTT. Protein product: CASSQGQGTTNEKLFF.

V and J are TRBV6-6 and TRBJ1-2, with D possibly TRBD1 on 5 matching bases. V shed 6 bases and J shed 0 bases, with 11 bases lying between them. Germline V gene lookup returns CDR1 MNHNY and CDR2 SVGAGI (reference sequence). This CDR3 is 14 amino acids long. The CDR3: CASSFTGANYGYTF. The CDR3 DNA reads TGTGCCAGCAGCTTTACAGGAGCTAACTATGGCTACACCTTC.

The sample holds a few counts of this clone. V is TRBV7-2 and J is TRBJ1-1, with 8 positions matching TRBD1. V dropped 5 bases and J dropped 0; count of bases not matched to a gene: 8. Per germline, CDR1 SGHTA and CDR2 FQGNSA. The CDR3 runs to 16 residues. DNA for the CDR3: TGTGCCAGCAGCCCGGGCAGGGGGCGCATGAACACTGAAGCTTTCTTT. Protein sequence: CASSPGRGRMNTEAFF. Looking up the rest from reference TRBV7-2 and TRBJ1-1 gives the full variable domain: GAGVSQSPSNKVTEKGKDVELRCDPISGHTALYWYRQSLGQGLEFLIYFQGNSAPDKSGLPSDRFSAERTGGSVSTLTIQRTQQEDSAVYLCASSPGRGRMNTEAFFGQGTRLTVV.

A few counts support this clone. The chain has TRBV5-1 and TRBJ2-7, with 9 bases aligning to TRBD1. Germline V gene sequence: CDR1 SGHRS, CDR2 YFSETQ. The CDR3 has 17 residues. Losses at the gene ends were 2 bases for V and 5 bases for J; bases not matched to a gene: 14. The CDR3 sequence: CASSLYGAGTGPDEQYF. CDR3 nucleotide sequence: TGCGCCAGCAGCTTATATGGGGCCGGGACAGGGCCCGACGAGCAGTACTTC.